The table lists the clone carrying this TCR beta chain with a few counts. Its target is unknown. Donors had no recently reported acute infections or vaccinations and were HIV-negative. The data belong to a study of shared clonotypes between healthy human individuals. Study-level points and caveats: Clonotype sharing among the donors was expected to vary with sequencing depth. Generally, naive subsets (rather than memory subsets) showed larger estimated richness.

Method: immunoSEQ multiplex PCR; TCRdb's copy keeps in-frame clones and lacks some. The sample carries fewer than 1.4 million clones, about four fifths recorded once. Trimming removed 3 bases at V and 6 bases at J, with 15 bases between. The germline V gene has CDR1 MDHEN and CDR2 SYDVKM. The CDR3 sequence is 16 residues long. The TCR comes from a man younger than 30 in good health. Some clones in this sample may be carry-over from other donors' samples. The sample consisted of memory CD4+ T cells from PBMCs. Subset: CD45RA-negative fraction. The chain employs TRBV28 and TRBJ1-6, with unresolved D. This CDR3 reads CASSLRRGGSNSPLHF. CDR3 in DNA: TGTGCCAGCAGTTTGCGGCGTGGCGGGAGTAATTCACCCCTCCACTTT.